This T cell receptor beta chain was sequenced in a study of cytomegalovirus exposure and HLA in healthy donors. General study findings and limits: Some V segments (TRBV6-2 and TRBV6-3 among them) were excluded as indistinguishable.

Researchers ran the PCR with 60 Vbeta and 13 Jbeta primers. Clones were sequenced by immunoSEQ multiplex PCR, and TCRdb holds only the in-frame ones, with some missing. The sample records about 210,000 clones, around 84% being singletons. These donors, healthy bone marrow donors, were studied. As regards this clone: Its target is unknown.

V gave up 0 bases and J gave up 11 bases, with 13 bases separating them. The CDR3 consists of 13 residues. From germline, CDR1 is SNHLY and CDR2 FYNNEI. Sequenced sample: PBMCs. This sequence was found in a girl aged 2-10 years in good health and CMV-seronegative. The gene calls are TRBV2 and TRBJ1-1; weak D call: TRBD1 (5 bases). The DNA of the CDR3 is TGTGCCAGCAGTGAAGCGCGGGGCAGGATGGCTTTCTTT. It yields the protein CASSEARGRMAFF.